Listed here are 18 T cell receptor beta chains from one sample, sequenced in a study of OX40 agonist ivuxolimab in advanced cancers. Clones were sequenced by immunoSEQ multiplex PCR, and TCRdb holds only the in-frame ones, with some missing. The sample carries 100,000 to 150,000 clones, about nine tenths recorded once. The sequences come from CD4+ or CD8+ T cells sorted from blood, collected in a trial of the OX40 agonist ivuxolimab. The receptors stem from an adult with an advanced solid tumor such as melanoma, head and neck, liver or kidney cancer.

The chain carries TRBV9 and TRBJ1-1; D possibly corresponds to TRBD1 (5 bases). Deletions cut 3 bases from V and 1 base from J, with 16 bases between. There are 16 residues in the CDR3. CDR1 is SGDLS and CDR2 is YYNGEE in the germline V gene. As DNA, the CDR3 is TGTGCCAGCAGCGACCTATTAGGGACGGGGAACACTGAAGCTTTCTTT. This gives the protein CASSDLLGTGNTEAFF.

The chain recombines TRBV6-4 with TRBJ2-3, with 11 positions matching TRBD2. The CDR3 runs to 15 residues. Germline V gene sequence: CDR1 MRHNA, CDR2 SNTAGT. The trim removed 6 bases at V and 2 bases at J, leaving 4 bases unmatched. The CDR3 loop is CASSEGLADTDTQYF. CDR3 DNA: TGTGCCAGCAGCGAGGGACTAGCGGACACAGATACGCAGTATTTT.

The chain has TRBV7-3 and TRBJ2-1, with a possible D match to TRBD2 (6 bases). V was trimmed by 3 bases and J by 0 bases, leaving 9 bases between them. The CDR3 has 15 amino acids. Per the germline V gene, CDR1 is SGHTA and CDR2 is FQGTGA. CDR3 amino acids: CASSLAGYSYNEQFF. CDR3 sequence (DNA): TGTGCCAGCAGCTTGGCGGGGTACTCCTACAATGAGCAGTTCTTC.

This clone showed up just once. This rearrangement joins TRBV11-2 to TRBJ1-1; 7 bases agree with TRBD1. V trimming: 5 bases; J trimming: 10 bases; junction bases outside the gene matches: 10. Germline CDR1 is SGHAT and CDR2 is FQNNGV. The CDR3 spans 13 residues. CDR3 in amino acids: CASSPARDRGAFF. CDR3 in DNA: TGTGCCAGCAGCCCCGCACGGGACAGAGGAGCTTTCTTT.

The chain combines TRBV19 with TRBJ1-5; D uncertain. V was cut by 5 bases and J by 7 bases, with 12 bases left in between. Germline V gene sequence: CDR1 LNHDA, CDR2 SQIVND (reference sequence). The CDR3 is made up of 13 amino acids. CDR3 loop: CASSPTGGQPQHF. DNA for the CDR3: TGTGCCAGTAGTCCAACGGGAGGGCAGCCCCAGCATTTT.

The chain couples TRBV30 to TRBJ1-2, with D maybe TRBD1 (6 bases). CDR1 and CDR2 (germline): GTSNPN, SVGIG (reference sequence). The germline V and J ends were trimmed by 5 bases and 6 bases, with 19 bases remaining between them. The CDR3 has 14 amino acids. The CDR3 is CAWAQNRERDGYTF. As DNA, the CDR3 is TGTGCCTGGGCTCAAAACAGGGAACGTGATGGCTACACCTTC.

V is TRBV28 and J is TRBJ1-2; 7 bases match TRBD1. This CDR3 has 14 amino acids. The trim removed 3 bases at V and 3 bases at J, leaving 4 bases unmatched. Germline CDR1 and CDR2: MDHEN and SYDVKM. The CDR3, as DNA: TGTGCCAGCAGTTTGACAGGGAAAGACTATGGCTACACCTTC. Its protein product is CASSLTGKDYGYTF.

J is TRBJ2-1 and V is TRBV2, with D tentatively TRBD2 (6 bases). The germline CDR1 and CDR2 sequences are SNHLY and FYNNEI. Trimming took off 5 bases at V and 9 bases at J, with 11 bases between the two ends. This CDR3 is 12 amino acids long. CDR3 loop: CASSTTSPEQFF. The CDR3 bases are TGTGCCAGCAGTACCACTAGCCCTGAGCAGTTCTTC.

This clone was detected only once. CDR3 in DNA: TGTGCCAGTCAAGATAGCGGGAGGACCACCTACGAGCAGTACTTC. As protein: CASQDSGRTTYEQYF. J is TRBJ2-7 and V is TRBV6-6; 10 nucleotides match TRBD2. Germline loops: CDR1 MNHNY, CDR2 SVGAGI (reference sequence). Unmatched junction bases numbered 10, after V lost 9 bases and J lost 2 bases. This CDR3 is built from 15 residues.

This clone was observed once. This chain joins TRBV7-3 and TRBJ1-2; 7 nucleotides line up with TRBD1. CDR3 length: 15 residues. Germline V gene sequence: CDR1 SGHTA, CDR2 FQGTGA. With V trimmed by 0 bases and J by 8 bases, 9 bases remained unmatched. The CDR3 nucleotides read TGTGCCAGCAGCTTAACTTGGACAGGATTCGGCGGCTACACCTTC. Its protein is CASSLTWTGFGGYTF.

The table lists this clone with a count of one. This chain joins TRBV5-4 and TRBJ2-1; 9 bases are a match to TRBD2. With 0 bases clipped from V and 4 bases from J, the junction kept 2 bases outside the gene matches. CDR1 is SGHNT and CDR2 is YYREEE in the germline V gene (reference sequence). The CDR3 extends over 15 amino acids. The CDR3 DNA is TGTGCCAGCAGCTTGGGACTAGCGGCATACAATGAGCAGTTCTTC. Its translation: CASSLGLAAYNEQFF.

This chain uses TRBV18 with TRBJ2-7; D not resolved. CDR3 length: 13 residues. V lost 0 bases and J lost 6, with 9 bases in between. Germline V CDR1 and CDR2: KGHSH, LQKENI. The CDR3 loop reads CASSPPSSGEQYF. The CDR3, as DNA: TGTGCCAGCTCACCACCTAGCTCGGGCGAGCAGTACTTC.

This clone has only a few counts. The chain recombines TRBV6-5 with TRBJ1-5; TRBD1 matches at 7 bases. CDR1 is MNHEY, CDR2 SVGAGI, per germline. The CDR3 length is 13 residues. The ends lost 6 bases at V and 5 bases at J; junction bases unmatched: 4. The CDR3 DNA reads TGTGCCAGCAGGCACGGGACAGATCAGCCCCAGCATTTT. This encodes CASRHGTDQPQHF.

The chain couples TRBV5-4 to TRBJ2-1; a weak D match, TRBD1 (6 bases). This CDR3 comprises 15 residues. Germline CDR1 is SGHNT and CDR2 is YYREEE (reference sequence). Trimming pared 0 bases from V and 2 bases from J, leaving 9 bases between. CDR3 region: CASSLDRAAYNEQFF. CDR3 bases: TGTGCCAGCAGCTTGGACAGGGCCGCCTACAATGAGCAGTTCTTC.

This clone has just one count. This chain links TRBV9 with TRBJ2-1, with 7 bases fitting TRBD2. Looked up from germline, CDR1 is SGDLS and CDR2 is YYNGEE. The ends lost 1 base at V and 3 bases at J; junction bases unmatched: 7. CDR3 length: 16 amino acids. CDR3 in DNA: TGTGCCAGCAGCGTAAGCGGCGGGAGTTTCTACAATGAGCAGTTCTTC. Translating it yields CASSVSGGSFYNEQFF.

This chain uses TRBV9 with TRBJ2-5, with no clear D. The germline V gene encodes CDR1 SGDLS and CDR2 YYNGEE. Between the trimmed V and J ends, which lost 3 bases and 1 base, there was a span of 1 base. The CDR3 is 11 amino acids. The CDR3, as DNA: TGTGCCAGCAGCGCCCAAGAGACCCAGTACTTC. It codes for CASSAQETQYF.

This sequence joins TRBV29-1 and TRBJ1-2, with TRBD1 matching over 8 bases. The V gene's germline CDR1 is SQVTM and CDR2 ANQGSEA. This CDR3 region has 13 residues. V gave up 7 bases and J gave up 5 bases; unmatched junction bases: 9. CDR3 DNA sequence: TGCAGCGCCGGACAGGGTGATAGGTATGGCTACACCTTC. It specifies CSAGQGDRYGYTF.

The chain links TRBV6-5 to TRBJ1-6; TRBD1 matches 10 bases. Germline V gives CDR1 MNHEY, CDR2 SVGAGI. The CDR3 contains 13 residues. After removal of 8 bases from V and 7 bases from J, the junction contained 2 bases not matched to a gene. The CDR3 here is CASRDRGNSPLHF. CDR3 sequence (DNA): TGTGCCAGCCGGGACAGGGGCAATTCACCCCTCCACTTT.